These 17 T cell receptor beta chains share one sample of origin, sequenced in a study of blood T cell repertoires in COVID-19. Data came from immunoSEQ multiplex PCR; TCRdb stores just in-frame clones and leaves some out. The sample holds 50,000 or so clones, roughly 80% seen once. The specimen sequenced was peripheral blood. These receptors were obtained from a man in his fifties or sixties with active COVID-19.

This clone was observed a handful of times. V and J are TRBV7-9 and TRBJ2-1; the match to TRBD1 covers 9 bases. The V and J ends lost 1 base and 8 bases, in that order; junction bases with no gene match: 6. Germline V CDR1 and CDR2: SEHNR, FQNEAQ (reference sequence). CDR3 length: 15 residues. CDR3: CASSLGTGGGDEQFF. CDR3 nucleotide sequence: TGTGCCAGCAGCTTAGGCACAGGGGGCGGAGATGAGCAGTTCTTC.

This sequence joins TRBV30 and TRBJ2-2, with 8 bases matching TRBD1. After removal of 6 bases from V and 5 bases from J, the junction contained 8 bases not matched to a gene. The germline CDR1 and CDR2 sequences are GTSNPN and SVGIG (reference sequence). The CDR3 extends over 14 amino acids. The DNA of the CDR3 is TGTGCCTGTCGGACAGGGTTGGGGACCGGGGAGCTGTTTTTT. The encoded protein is CACRTGLGTGELFF.

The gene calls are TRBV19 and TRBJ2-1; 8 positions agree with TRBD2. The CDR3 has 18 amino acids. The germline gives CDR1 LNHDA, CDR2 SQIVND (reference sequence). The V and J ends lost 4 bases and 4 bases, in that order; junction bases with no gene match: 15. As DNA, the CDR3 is TGTGCCAGTAGTAGGTCGGGGGGGCATTTTATACAATACAATGAGCAGTTCTTC. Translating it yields CASSRSGGHFIQYNEQFF.

The CDR3 DNA sequence: TGTGCCAGCAGCTCCCCCCTTTATGGAGGCTCCTACAATGAGCAGTTCTTC. This gives the protein CASSSPLYGGSYNEQFF. This chain joins TRBV28 and TRBJ2-1; maybe TRBD2 (5 bases). Germline CDR1 MDHEN, CDR2 SYDVKM. The CDR3 runs 17 residues. V was pared by 6 bases and J by 0 bases, with 18 bases between.

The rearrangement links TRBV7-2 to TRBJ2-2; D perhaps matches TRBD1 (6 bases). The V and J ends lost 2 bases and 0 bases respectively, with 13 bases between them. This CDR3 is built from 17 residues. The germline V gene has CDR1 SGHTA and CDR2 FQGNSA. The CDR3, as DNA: TGTGCCAGCAGCTTAAATTACCGGACAGCGAACACCGGGGAGCTGTTTTTT. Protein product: CASSLNYRTANTGELFF. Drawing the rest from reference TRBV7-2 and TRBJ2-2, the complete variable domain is GAGVSQSPSNKVTEKGKDVELRCDPISGHTALYWYRQSLGQGLEFLIYFQGNSAPDKSGLPSDRFSAERTGGSVSTLTIQRTQQEDSAVYLCASSLNYRTANTGELFFGEGSRLTVL.

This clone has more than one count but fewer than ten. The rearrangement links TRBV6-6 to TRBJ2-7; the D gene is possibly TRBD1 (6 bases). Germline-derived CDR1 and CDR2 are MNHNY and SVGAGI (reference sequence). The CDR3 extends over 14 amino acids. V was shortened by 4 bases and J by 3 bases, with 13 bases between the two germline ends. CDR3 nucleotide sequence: TGTGCCAGCAGTTCCTCCCTGGACAGCTACGAGCAGTACTTC. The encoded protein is CASSSSLDSYEQYF.

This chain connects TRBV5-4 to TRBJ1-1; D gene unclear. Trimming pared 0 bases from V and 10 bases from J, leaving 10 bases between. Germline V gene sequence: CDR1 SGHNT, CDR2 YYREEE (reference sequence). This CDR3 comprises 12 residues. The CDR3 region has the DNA TGTGCCAGCAGCTTGGGGCGCGAGGGAGCTTTCTTT. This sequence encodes CASSLGREGAFF.

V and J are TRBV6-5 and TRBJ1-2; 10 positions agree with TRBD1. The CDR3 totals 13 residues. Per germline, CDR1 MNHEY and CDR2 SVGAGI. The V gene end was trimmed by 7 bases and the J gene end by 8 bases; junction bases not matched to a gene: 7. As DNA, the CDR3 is TGTGCCAGCACTACTCGGACAGGGGGGGGCTACACCTTC. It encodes CASTTRTGGGYTF.

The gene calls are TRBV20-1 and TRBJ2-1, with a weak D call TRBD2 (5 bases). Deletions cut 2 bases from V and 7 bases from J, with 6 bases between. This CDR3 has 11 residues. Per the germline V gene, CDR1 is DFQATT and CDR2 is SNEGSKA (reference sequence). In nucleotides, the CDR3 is TGCAGTGCTAGACCGGGGAATGAGCAGTTCTTC. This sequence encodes CSARPGNEQFF.

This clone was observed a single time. The CDR3 DNA is TGTGCCAGCAGCTTCCCATATAAGACACAGGTCTACGAGCAGTACTTC. Its protein product is CASSFPYKTQVYEQYF. The chain couples TRBV7-9 to TRBJ2-7, with D maybe TRBD1 (5 bases). V lost 3 bases, J lost 3 bases, and 18 bases lay in between. This CDR3 is 16 amino acids long. Germline V gives CDR1 SEHNR, CDR2 FQNEAQ (reference sequence).

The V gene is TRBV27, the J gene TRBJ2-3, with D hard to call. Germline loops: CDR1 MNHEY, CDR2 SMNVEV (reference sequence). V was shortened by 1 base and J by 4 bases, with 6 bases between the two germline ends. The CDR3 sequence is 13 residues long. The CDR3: CASSLFASDTQYF. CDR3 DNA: TGTGCCAGCAGTTTATTTGCGTCAGATACGCAGTATTTT.

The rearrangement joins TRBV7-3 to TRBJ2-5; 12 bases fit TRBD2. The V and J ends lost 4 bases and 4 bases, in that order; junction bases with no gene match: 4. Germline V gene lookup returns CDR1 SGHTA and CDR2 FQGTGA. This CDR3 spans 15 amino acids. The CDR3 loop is CASSSQGLAGETQYF. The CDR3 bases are TGTGCCAGCAGCTCTCAGGGACTAGCGGGAGAGACCCAGTACTTC.

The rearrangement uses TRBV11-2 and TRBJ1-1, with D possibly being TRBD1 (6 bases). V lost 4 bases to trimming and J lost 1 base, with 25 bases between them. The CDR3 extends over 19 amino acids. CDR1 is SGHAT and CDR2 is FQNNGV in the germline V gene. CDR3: CASSYQSGLQGGPNTEAFF. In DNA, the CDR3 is TGTGCCAGCAGCTATCAATCCGGTTTACAGGGTGGTCCGAACACTGAAGCTTTCTTT.

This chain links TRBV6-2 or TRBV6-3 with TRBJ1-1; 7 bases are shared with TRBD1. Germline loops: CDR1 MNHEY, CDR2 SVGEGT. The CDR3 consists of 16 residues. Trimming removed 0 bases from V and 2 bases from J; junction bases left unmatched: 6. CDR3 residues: CASSYSQGPTNTEAFF. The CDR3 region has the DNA TGTGCCAGCAGTTACTCACAGGGGCCCACCAACACTGAAGCTTTCTTT.

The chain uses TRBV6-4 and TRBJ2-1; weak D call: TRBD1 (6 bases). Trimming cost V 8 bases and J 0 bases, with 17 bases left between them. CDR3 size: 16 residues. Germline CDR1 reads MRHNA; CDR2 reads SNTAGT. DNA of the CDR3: TGTGCCAGCCAGCCATCGATACAGGGCTCCTACAATGAGCAGTTCTTC. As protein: CASQPSIQGSYNEQFF.

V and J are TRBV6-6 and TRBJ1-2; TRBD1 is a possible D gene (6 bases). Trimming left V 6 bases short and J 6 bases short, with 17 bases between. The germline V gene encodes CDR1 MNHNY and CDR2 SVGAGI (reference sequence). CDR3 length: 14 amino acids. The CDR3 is CASRVQGHQDGYTF. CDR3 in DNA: TGTGCCAGCAGGGTCCAGGGGCACCAAGATGGCTACACCTTC.

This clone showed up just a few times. This CDR3 is CATYPGQSTDTQYF. The CDR3 DNA reads TGTGCTACCTACCCGGGACAGAGCACAGATACGCAGTATTTT. This chain joins TRBV12-5 and TRBJ2-3; TRBD1 aligns across 7 bases. Trimming cost V 10 bases and J 0 bases; bases outside gene matches: 7. The CDR3 covers 14 residues. Per germline, CDR1 LGHNT and CDR2 FRNRAP. The variable domain in full, with the rest retrieved from reference TRBV12-5 and TRBJ2-3, is DARVTQTPRHKVTEMGQEVTMRCQPILGHNTVFWYRQTMMQGLELLAYFRNRAPLDDSGMPKDRFSAEMPDATLATLKIQPSEPRDSAVYFCATYPGQSTDTQYFGPGTRLTVL.